This T cell receptor (beta chain) is drawn from a study of T cells after yellow fever vaccination. Whole-study findings and limits: Peak timing came faster in the weaker secondary response, day 5 versus 15.

TCRdb reprocessed the 5' RACE reads via MiXCR and lists one record per CDR3 protein. The sample contains some 500,000 distinct CDR3 sequences, approximately 13% of which appear only once. This clonotype was picked up many times. What it recognizes is unknown. The TCR was taken from a man in his thirties or forties who received the YFV17D yellow fever vaccine. The sample in question was PBMCs, obtained on the day of the yellow fever booster vaccination.

CDR3 region: CASRGDSSYNEQFF. Here the CDR3 DNA reads TGCGCCAGCAGGGGGGACAGCTCCTACAATGAGCAGTTCTTC. J is TRBJ2-1 and V is TRBV5-1, with 7 bases matching TRBD1. Germline V gives CDR1 SGHRS, CDR2 YFSETQ. The V segment lost 5 bases and the J segment 0 bases; nucleotides outside the gene matches: 2. The CDR3 is made up of 14 amino acids.